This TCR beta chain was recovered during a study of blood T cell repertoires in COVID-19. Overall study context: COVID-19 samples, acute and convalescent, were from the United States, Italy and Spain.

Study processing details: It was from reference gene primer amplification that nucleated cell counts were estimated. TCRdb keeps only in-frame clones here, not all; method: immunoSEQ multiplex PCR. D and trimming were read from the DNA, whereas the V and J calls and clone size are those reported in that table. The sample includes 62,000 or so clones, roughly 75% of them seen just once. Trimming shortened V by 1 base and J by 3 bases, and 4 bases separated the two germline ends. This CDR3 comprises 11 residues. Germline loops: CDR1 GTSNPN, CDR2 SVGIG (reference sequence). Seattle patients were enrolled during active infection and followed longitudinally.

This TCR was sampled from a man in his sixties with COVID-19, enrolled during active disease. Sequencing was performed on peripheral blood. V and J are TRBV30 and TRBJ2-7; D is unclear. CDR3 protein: CAWSAYYEQYF. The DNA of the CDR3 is TGTGCCTGGAGTGCCTACTACGAGCAGTACTTC. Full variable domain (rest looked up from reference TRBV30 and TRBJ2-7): SQTIHQWPATLVQPVGSPLSLECTVEGTSNPNLYWYRQAAGRGLQLLFYSVGIGQISSEVPQNLSASRPQDRQFILSSKKLLLSDSGFYLCAWSAYYEQYFGPGTRLTVT.